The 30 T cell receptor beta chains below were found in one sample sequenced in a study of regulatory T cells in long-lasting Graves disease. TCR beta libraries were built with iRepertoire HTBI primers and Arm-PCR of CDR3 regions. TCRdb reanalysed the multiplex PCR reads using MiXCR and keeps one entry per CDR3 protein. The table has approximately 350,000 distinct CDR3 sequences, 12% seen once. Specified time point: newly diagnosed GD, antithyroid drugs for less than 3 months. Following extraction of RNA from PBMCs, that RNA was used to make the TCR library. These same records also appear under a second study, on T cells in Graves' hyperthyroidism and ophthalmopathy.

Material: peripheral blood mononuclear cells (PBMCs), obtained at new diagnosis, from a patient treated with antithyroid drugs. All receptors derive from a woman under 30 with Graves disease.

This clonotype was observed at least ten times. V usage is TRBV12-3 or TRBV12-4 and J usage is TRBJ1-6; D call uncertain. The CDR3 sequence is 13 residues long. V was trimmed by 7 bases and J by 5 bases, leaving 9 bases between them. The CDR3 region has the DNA TGTGCCAGCATGGGCACCAATAATTCACCCCTCCACTTT. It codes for CASMGTNNSPLHF.

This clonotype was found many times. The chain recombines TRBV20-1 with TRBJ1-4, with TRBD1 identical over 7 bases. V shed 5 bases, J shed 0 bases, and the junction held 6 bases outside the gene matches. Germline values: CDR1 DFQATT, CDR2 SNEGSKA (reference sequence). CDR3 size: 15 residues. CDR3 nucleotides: TGCAGTGCTGAGACAGGGAAGGCAACTAATGAAAAACTGTTTTTT. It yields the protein CSAETGKATNEKLFF.

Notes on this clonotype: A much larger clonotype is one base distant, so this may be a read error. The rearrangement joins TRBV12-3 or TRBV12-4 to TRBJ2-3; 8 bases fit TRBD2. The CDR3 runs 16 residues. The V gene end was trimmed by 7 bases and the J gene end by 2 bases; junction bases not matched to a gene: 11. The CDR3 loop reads CASTGGGSPTTDTQYF. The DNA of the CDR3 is TGTGCCAGCACCGGGGGGGGCAGTCCCACCACAGATACGCAGTATTTT.

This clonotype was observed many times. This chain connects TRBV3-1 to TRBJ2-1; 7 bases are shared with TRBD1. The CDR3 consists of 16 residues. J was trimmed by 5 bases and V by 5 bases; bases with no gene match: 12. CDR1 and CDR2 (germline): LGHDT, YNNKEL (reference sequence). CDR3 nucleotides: TGTGCCAGCAGCGAAAGGGGGCCTGGCTTCAACAATGAGCAGTTCTTC. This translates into CASSERGPGFNNEQFF.

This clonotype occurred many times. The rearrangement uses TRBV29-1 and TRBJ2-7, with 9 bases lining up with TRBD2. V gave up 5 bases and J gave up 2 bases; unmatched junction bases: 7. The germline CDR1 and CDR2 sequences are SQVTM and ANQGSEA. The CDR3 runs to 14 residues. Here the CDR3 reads CSVFSGRATYEQYF. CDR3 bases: TGCAGCGTTTTTAGCGGGAGAGCAACCTACGAGCAGTACTTC.

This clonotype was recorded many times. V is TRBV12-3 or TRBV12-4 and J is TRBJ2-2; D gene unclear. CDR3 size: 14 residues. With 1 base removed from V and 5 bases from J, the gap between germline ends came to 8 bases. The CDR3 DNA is TGTGCCAGCAGTTTAGTTCCTAGAACCGGGGAGCTGTTTTTT. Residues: CASSLVPRTGELFF.

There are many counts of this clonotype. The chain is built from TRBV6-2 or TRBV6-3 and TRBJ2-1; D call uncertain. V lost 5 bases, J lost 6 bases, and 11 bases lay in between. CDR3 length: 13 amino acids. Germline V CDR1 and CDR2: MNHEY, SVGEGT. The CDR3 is CASSNQWPNEQFF. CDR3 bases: TGTGCCAGCAGTAACCAGTGGCCCAATGAGCAGTTCTTC.

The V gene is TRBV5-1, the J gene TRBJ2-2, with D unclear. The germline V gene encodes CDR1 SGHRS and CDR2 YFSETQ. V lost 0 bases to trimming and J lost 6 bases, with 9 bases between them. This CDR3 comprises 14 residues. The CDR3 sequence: CASSLGVRSGELFF. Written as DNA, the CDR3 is TGCGCCAGCAGCTTGGGCGTTAGGTCCGGGGAGCTGTTTTTT.

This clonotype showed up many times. The CDR3 nucleotides are TGTGCCAGCAAGGTCGAGGGAACCACAGATACGCAGTATTTT. Translation: CASKVEGTTDTQYF. The genes are TRBV12-3 or TRBV12-4 and TRBJ2-3; possible D gene TRBD2, 5 bases. Trimming removed 7 bases from V and 2 bases from J, with 13 bases in between. CDR3 size: 14 residues.

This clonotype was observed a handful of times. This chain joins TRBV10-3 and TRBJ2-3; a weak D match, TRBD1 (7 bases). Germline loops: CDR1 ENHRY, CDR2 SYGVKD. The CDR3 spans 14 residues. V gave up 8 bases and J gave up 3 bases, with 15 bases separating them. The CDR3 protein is CAISDAGGTDTQYF. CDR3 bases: TGTGCCATCTCGGACGCAGGGGGGACAGATACGCAGTATTTT.

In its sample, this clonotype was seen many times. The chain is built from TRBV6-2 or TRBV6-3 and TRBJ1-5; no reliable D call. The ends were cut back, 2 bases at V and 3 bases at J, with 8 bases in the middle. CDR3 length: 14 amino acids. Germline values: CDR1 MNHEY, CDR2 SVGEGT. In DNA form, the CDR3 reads TGTGCCAGCAGTTACATCAGTTACAATCAGCCCCAGCATTTT. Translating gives CASSYISYNQPQHF.

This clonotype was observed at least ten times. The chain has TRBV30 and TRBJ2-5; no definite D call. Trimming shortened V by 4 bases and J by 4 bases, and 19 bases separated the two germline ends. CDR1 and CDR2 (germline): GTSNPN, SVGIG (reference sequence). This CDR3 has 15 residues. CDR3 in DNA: TGTGCCTGGATGGTGGCTCGGCTTTCCGGAGAGACCCAGTACTTC. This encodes CAWMVARLSGETQYF.

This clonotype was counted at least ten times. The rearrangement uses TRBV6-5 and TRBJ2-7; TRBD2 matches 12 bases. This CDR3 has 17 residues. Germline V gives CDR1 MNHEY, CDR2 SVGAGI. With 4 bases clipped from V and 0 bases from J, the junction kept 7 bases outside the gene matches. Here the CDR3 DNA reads TGTGCCAGCAGTTCGCTAGCGGGGGGGTGGGGCTCCTACGAGCAGTACGTC. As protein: CASSSLAGGWGSYEQYV.

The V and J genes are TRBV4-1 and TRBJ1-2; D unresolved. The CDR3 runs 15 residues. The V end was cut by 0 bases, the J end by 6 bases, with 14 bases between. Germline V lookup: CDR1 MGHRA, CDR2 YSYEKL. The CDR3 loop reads CASSQDLGVSNGYTF. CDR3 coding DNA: TGCGCCAGCAGCCAAGATCTCGGGGTCTCGAATGGCTACACCTTC.

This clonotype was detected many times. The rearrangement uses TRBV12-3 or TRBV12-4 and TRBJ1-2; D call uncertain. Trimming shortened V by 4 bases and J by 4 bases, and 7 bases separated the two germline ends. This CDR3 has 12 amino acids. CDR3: CASSWRIYGYTF. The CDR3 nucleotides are TGTGCCAGCAGTTGGAGGATCTATGGCTACACCTTC.

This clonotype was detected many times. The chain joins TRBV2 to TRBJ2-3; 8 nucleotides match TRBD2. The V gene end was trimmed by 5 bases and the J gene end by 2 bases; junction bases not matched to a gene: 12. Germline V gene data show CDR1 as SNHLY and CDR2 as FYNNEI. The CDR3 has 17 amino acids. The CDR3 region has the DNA TGTGCCAGCAGTTTTAACACGGTTAGCGGGGCCACAGATACGCAGTATTTT. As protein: CASSFNTVSGATDTQYF.

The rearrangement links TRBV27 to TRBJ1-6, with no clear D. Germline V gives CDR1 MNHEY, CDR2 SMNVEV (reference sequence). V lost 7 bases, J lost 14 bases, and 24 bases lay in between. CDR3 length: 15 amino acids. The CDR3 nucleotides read TGTGCCAGCAAAAATACCGGGCCCCGGACCGGATCCCTCCACTTT. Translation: CASKNTGPRTGSLHF.

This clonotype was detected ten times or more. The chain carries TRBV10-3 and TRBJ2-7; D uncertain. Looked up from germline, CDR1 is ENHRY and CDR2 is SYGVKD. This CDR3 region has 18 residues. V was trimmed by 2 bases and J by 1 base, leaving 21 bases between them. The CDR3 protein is CAISEPRSRGTKSYEQYF. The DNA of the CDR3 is TGTGCCATCAGTGAGCCCAGGTCCCGTGGCACTAAATCCTACGAGCAGTACTTC.

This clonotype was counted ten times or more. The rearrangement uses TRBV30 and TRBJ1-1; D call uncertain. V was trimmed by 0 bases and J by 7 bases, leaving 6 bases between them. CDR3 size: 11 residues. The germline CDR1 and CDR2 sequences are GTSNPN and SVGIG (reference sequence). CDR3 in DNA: TGTGCCTGGAGTGTAGCCCTTGAAGCTTTCTTT. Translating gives CAWSVALEAFF. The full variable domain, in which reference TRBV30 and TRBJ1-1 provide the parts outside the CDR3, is SQTIHQWPATLVQPVGSPLSLECTVEGTSNPNLYWYRQAAGRGLQLLFYSVGIGQISSEVPQNLSASRPQDRQFILSSKKLLLSDSGFYLCAWSVALEAFFGQGTRLTVV.

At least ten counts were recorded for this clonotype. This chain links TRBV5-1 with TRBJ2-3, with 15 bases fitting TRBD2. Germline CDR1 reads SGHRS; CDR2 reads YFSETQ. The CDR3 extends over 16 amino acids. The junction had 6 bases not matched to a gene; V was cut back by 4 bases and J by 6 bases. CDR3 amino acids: CASSLDGTSGGDTQYF. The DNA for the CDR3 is TGCGCCAGCAGCCTCGACGGGACTAGCGGGGGGGATACGCAGTATTTT.

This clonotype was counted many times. The CDR3 sequence is CASSLSGTSEYEQYF. The CDR3, as DNA: TGTGCCAGCAGCCTTAGTGGGACTAGCGAATACGAGCAGTACTTC. The rearrangement uses TRBV11-2 and TRBJ2-7, with 10 bases fitting TRBD2. CDR1 is SGHAT, CDR2 FQNNGV, per germline. The length of the CDR3 is 15 residues. V shed 5 bases, J shed 4 bases, and the junction held 8 bases outside the gene matches.

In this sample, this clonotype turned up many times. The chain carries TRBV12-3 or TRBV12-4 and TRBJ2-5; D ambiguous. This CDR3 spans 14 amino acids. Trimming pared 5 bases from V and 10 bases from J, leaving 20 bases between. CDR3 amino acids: CASSTPAVHKVQYF. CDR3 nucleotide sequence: TGTGCCAGCAGTACCCCTGCAGTCCACAAGGTCCAGTACTTC.

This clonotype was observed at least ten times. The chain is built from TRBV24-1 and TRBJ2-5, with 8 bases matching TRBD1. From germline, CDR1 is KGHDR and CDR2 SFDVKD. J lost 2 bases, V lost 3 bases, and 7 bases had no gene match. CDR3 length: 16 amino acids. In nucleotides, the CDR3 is TGTGCCACCAGTGATCCGGACAGGGACCTTCAAGAGACCCAGTACTTC. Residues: CATSDPDRDLQETQYF.

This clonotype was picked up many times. The CDR3 nucleotides are TGCAGTGCTATTGCGGGGATCAATGAGCAGTTCTTC. It encodes CSAIAGINEQFF. The chain links TRBV20-1 to TRBJ2-1; D may be TRBD2 (6 bases). V shed 4 bases and J shed 6 bases, with 10 bases lying between them. The CDR3 sequence is 12 residues long. Germline V gives CDR1 DFQATT, CDR2 SNEGSKA (reference sequence).

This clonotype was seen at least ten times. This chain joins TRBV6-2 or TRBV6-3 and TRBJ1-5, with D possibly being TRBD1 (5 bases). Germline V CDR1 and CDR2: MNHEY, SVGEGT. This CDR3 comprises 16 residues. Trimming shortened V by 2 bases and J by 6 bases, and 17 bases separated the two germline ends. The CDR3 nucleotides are TGTGCCAGCAGTTACCTCACTGGGGGTAGGGGTCAGCCCCAGCATTTT. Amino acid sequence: CASSYLTGGRGQPQHF.

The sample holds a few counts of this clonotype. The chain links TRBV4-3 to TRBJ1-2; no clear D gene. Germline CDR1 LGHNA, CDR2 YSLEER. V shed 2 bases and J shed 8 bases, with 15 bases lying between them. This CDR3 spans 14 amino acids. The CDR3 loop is CASSQPPPVGGYTF. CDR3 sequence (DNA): TGCGCCAGCAGCCAACCTCCCCCCGTCGGGGGCTACACCTTC.

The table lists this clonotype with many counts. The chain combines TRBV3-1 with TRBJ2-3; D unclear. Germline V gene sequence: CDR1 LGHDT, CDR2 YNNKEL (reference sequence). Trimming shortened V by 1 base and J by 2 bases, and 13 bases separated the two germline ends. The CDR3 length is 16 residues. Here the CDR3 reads CASSQAAGRATDTQYF. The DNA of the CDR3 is TGTGCCAGCAGCCAAGCCGCCGGTAGGGCCACAGATACGCAGTATTTT.

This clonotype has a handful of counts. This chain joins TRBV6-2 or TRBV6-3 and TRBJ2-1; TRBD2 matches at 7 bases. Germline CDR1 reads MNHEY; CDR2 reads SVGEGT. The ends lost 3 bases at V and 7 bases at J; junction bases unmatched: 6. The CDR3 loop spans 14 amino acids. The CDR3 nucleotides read TGTGCCAGCAGTTATAGTCGGGGGGTGAATGAGCAGTTCTTC. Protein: CASSYSRGVNEQFF.

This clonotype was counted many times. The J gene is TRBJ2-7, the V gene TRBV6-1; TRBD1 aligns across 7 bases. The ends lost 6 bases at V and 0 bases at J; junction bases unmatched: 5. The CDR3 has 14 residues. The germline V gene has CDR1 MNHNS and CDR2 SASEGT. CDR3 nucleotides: TGTGCCAGCAGAGACAGGGCTAGCTCCTACGAGCAGTACTTC. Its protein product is CASRDRASSYEQYF.

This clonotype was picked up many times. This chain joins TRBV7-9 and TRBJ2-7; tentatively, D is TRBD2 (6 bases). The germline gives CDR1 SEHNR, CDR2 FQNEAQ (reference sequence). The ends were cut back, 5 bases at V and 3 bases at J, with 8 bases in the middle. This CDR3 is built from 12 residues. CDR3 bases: TGTGCCAGCAGCCGGGACTTCTACGAGCAGTACGTC. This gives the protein CASSRDFYEQYV.